The clone carrying this T cell receptor (beta chain) was found many times. The CDR3 covers 15 residues. Germline CDR1 and CDR2: ENHRY and SYGVKD. The V gene end was trimmed by 5 bases and the J gene end by 1 base; junction bases not matched to a gene: 8. This sample was included in a study of tumor-infiltrating lymphocytes in primary liver carcinoma. The blood RNA (from unsorted whole blood) was obtained, and germline DNA was also extracted. The authors made TCR beta cDNA from roughly 480 ng total RNA with a constant-region primer. Generation of the TCR beta libraries relied on three nested multiplex PCR rounds using slightly modified ARM-PCR. Amplification in the first two PCR rounds was performed using TRBV1-TRBV30 forward primers and a C-beta reverse primer for 9 to 11 cycles each. Via MiXCR, TCRdb re-called the multiplex PCR reads, giving one row per CDR3 protein. The sample contains 320,000 or so distinct CDR3 sequences, approximately 65% of which appear only once.

The receptor was isolated from a man aged 40-55 years with primary liver carcinoma and hepatitis B virus infection. Specimen: peripheral blood. The V gene is TRBV10-3, the J gene TRBJ2-7; 7 bases fit TRBD1. In DNA, the CDR3 is TGTGCCATCAGTCCCACAGGGGTAAAATCCTACGAGCAGTACTTC. It translates to CAISPTGVKSYEQYF.